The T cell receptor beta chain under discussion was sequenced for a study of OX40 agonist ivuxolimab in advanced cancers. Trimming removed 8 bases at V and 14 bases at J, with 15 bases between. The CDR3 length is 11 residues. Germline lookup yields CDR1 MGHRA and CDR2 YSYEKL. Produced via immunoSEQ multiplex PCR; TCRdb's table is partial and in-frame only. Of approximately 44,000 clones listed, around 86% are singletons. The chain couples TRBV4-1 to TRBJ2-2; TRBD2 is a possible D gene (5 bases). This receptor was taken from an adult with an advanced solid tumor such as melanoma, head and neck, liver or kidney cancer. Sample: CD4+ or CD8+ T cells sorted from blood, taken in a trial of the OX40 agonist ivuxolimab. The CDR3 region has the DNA TGCGCCAGCTCGGGCCCGGGAAATCTGTTTTTT. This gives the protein CASSGPGNLFF.